The 25 T cell receptor beta chains given below trace back to one sample, sequenced in a study of blood T cell repertoires in COVID-19. Some clones are missing from TCRdb's copy, which holds only in-frame ones; the method was immunoSEQ multiplex PCR. The sample yields about 270,000 clones, 70% to 90% seen once. The sequencing input was peripheral blood. All receptors come from a woman aged 65 to 85 with acute or convalescent COVID-19.

This chain uses TRBV19 with TRBJ2-5; TRBD2 agrees at 9 bases. Per the germline V gene, CDR1 is LNHDA and CDR2 is SQIVND (reference sequence). CDR3 length equals 16 residues. The V gene end was trimmed by 1 base and the J gene end by 3 bases; junction bases not matched to a gene: 6. CDR3 loop: CASSIGGSGGKETQYF. CDR3 bases: TGTGCCAGTAGTATAGGCGGTAGCGGGGGAAAAGAGACCCAGTACTTC.

This clone was counted a single time. The chain uses TRBV11-3 and TRBJ2-1; D remains ambiguous. This CDR3 has 13 residues. The V gene lost 0 bases and the J gene lost 3 bases, with 3 bases spanning the gap. Germline V gene sequence: CDR1 SGHNT, CDR2 YENEEA. CDR3 residues: CASSLDGYNEQFF. The CDR3 bases are TGTGCCAGCAGCTTAGACGGCTACAATGAGCAGTTCTTC. Drawing the rest from reference TRBV11-3 and TRBJ2-1, the complete variable domain is EAGVVQSPRYKIIEKKQPVAFWCNPISGHNTLYWYLQNLGQGPELLIRYENEEAVDDSQLPKDRFSAERLKGVDSTLKIQPAELGDSAVYLCASSLDGYNEQFFGPGTRLTVL.

CDR3: CASSVAQGAKETQYF. The CDR3, as DNA: TGTGCCAGCAGCGTAGCGCAGGGTGCGAAAGAGACCCAGTACTTC. The V call is TRBV9, the J call TRBJ2-5, with a tentative D call TRBD1 (5 bases). The germline V and J ends were trimmed by 0 bases and 3 bases, with 12 bases remaining between them. Germline V CDR1 and CDR2: SGDLS, YYNGEE. The CDR3 length is 15 residues.

The chain is built from TRBV5-1 and TRBJ1-1, with D possibly matching TRBD1 (6 bases). The V end was cut by 2 bases, the J end by 4 bases, with 15 bases between. The length of the CDR3 is 15 residues. Germline CDR1 SGHRS, CDR2 YFSETQ. In DNA form, the CDR3 reads TGCGCCAGCAGCTTCGACACAGGGTTGGTCACTGAAGCTTTCTTT. Its translation: CASSFDTGLVTEAFF.

The chain combines TRBV12-3 or TRBV12-4 with TRBJ1-5; D is ambiguous. Trimming left V 2 bases short and J 6 bases short, with 5 bases between. The CDR3 has 12 residues. The CDR3 nucleotides are TGTGCCAGCAGTTTACCCCGTCAGCCCCAGCATTTT. Translating it yields CASSLPRQPQHF.

V and J are TRBV5-1 and TRBJ1-2; D is unresolved. V dropped 4 bases and J dropped 4 bases, with 14 bases sitting between them. CDR3 length: 14 residues. Germline CDR1 SGHRS, CDR2 YFSETQ. The CDR3 protein is CASSEEGSSYGYTF. DNA for the CDR3: TGCGCCAGCAGCGAGGAAGGCAGCTCCTATGGCTACACCTTC.

The rearrangement uses TRBV5-1 and TRBJ1-2; D is uncertain. The CDR3 runs to 14 residues. V shed 1 base and J shed 5 bases, with 12 bases lying between them. Germline assignment: CDR1 SGHRS and CDR2 YFSETQ. The CDR3 DNA is TGCGCCAGCAGCTTGTCGCCAGCACAGTATGGCTACACCTTC. This translates into CASSLSPAQYGYTF. The variable domain in full, completed from reference TRBV5-1 and TRBJ1-2, reads KAGVTQTPRYLIKTRGQQVTLSCSPISGHRSVSWYQQTPGQGLQFLFEYFSETQRNKGNFPGRFSGRQFSNSRSEMNVSTLELGDSALYLCASSLSPAQYGYTFGSGTRLTVV.

The chain employs TRBV10-3 and TRBJ1-2; D perhaps matches TRBD1 (6 bases). CDR3 length: 12 amino acids. In germline, CDR1 is ENHRY, CDR2 SYGVKD. The V end was cut by 3 bases, the J end by 9 bases, with 11 bases between. CDR3 sequence: CAISERGSSYTF. The DNA for the CDR3 is TGTGCCATCAGTGAAAGGGGGAGCAGCTACACCTTC.

This clone appeared a few times. The CDR3 is CASSPTGQGQPQHF. The CDR3, as DNA: TGTGCCAGCTCACCTACAGGGCAAGGGCAGCCCCAGCATTTT. The chain employs TRBV18 and TRBJ1-5; weak D call: TRBD1 (6 bases). The CDR3 is 14 amino acids. Trimming pared 3 bases from V and 7 bases from J, leaving 13 bases between. The germline CDR1 and CDR2 sequences are KGHSH and LQKENI. The full variable domain, in which reference TRBV18 and TRBJ1-5 provide the parts outside the CDR3, is NAGVMQNPRHLVRRRGQEARLRCSPMKGHSHVYWYRQLPEEGLKFMVYLQKENIIDESGMPKERFSAEFPKEGPSILRIQQVVRGDSAAYFCASSPTGQGQPQHFGDGTRLSIL.

V gene TRBV18 combines with J gene TRBJ1-1; D remains unclear. The CDR3 has 14 residues. CDR1 is KGHSH, CDR2 LQKENI, per germline. V lost 3 bases to trimming and J lost 1 base, with 9 bases between them. The CDR3 DNA reads as TGTGCCAGCTCACCTCCAGAAACGAACACTGAAGCTTTCTTT. Its translation: CASSPPETNTEAFF.

The chain links TRBV18 to TRBJ1-4; 8 bases align to TRBD1. V shed 3 bases, J shed 8 bases, and the junction held 5 bases outside the gene matches. The germline gives CDR1 KGHSH, CDR2 LQKENI. The CDR3 is 14 residues long. For the CDR3, the DNA is TGTGCCAGCTCACCCGGACAGGGCGGGGAAAAACTGTTTTTT. Its protein is CASSPGQGGEKLFF.

This clone has a single count. This chain connects TRBV5-4 to TRBJ1-3; 9 nucleotides align to TRBD1. Germline CDR1 and CDR2: SGHNT and YYREEE (reference sequence). The CDR3 sequence is 16 residues long. V shed 5 bases, J shed 4 bases, and the junction held 10 bases outside the gene matches. In nucleotides, the CDR3 is TGTGCCAGCAGTCCTCACAGGGGGCCGTCGGGAAACACCATATATTTT. This translates into CASSPHRGPSGNTIYF.

V usage is TRBV6-2 or TRBV6-3 and J usage is TRBJ1-5; possible D gene TRBD1, 5 bases. The germline gives CDR1 MNHEY, CDR2 SVGEGT. The CDR3 has 18 residues. Trimming pared 4 bases from V and 7 bases from J, leaving 26 bases between. The DNA of the CDR3 is TGTGCCAGCAGTTGGGGTGGGGGGTCAGGGTTGATCTCCCAGCCCCAGCATTTT. It specifies CASSWGGGSGLISQPQHF.

CDR3 amino acids: CASKGTGTYEQYF. CDR3 bases: TGTGCCAGCAAGGGGACAGGGACGTACGAGCAGTACTTC. The chain carries TRBV6-5 and TRBJ2-7, with 9 bases identical to TRBD1. This CDR3 has 13 residues. CDR1 and CDR2 (germline): MNHEY, SVGAGI. The ends lost 7 bases at V and 4 bases at J; junction bases unmatched: 5.

CDR3 sequence (DNA): TGCGCCAGCAGCTTGAACAGTTTAGGGGCTAATAATTCACCCCTCCACTTT. It is translated as CASSLNSLGANNSPLHF. This chain uses TRBV5-1 with TRBJ1-6; D perhaps matches TRBD1 (5 bases). Germline V gene lookup returns CDR1 SGHRS and CDR2 YFSETQ. The CDR3 extends over 17 amino acids. The germline V and J ends were trimmed by 1 base and 5 bases, with 16 bases remaining between them.

V and J are TRBV6-1 and TRBJ2-2, with a tentative D call TRBD1 (5 bases). CDR1 and CDR2 from the germline V gene are MNHNS and SASEGT. Trimming stripped 3 bases from V and 6 bases from J, with 8 bases between. This CDR3 spans 13 amino acids. CDR3 DNA sequence: TGTGCCAGCAGTGATTGGGGCCCCGGGGAGCTGTTTTTT. This encodes CASSDWGPGELFF.

The chain combines TRBV19 with TRBJ1-6; D is unresolved. V was cut by 1 base and J by 0 bases, with 7 bases left in between. The CDR3 is 16 residues long. CDR1 is LNHDA, CDR2 SQIVND, per germline (reference sequence). CDR3 residues: CASSIGGGSYNSPLHF. CDR3 nucleotides: TGTGCCAGTAGTATAGGGGGAGGCTCCTATAATTCACCCCTCCACTTT. The whole variable domain, filled in from reference TRBV19 and TRBJ1-6, reads DGGITQSPKYLFRKEGQNVTLSCEQNLNHDAMYWYRQDPGQGLRLIYYSQIVNDFQKGDIAEGYSVSREKKESFPLTVTSAQKNPTAFYLCASSIGGGSYNSPLHFGNGTRLTVT.

This clone was seen a few times. The V call is TRBV7-2, the J call TRBJ2-3, with D possibly matching TRBD2 (5 bases). Germline-derived CDR1 and CDR2 are SGHTA and FQGNSA. The CDR3 runs to 17 residues. V was pared by 3 bases and J by 2 bases, with 18 bases between. DNA of the CDR3: TGTGCCAGCAGCTTCTTAGCCGTATCTCGGGACACAGATACGCAGTATTTT. This sequence encodes CASSFLAVSRDTDTQYF.

The chain joins TRBV6-5 to TRBJ2-7; TRBD2 matches 7 bases. The ends lost 7 bases at V and 0 bases at J; junction bases unmatched: 6. This CDR3 has 14 residues. In germline, CDR1 is MNHEY, CDR2 SVGAGI. The CDR3 DNA reads as TGTGCCAGCACCAACGGGGGGAGCTCCTACGAGCAGTACTTC. Residues: CASTNGGSSYEQYF.

The CDR3 region is CASSGTGYEQYF. As DNA, the CDR3 is TGTGCCAGCAGCGGGACAGGCTACGAGCAGTACTTC. V is TRBV2 and J is TRBJ2-7; 8 bases match TRBD1. With 6 bases clipped from V and 3 bases from J, the junction kept 1 base outside the gene matches. CDR3 length: 12 amino acids. Germline CDR1 is SNHLY and CDR2 is FYNNEI.

V usage is TRBV18 and J usage is TRBJ1-2, with D hard to call. The V end was cut by 3 bases, the J end by 0 bases, with 5 bases between. CDR1 and CDR2 (germline): KGHSH, LQKENI. The CDR3 covers 13 residues. Here the CDR3 reads CASSPSANYGYTF. In DNA, the CDR3 is TGTGCCAGCTCACCTTCCGCTAACTATGGCTACACCTTC. Complete variable domain (other parts from reference TRBV18 and TRBJ1-2): NAGVMQNPRHLVRRRGQEARLRCSPMKGHSHVYWYRQLPEEGLKFMVYLQKENIIDESGMPKERFSAEFPKEGPSILRIQQVVRGDSAAYFCASSPSANYGYTFGSGTRLTVV.

The chain joins TRBV28 to TRBJ1-6; a possible D gene is TRBD1 (6 bases). The germline gives CDR1 MDHEN, CDR2 SYDVKM. The CDR3 covers 12 residues. V lost 7 bases and J 7 bases, leaving 8 bases between the germline ends. The CDR3 coding sequence is TGTGCCAGCATTGACAGGAATTCACCCCTCCACTTT. Translation gives CASIDRNSPLHF.

The gene calls are TRBV19 and TRBJ2-3; TRBD1 aligns across 7 bases. The junction had 8 bases not matched to a gene; V was cut back by 3 bases and J by 2 bases. This CDR3 contains 16 residues. In germline, CDR1 is LNHDA, CDR2 SQIVND (reference sequence). In nucleotides, the CDR3 is TGTGCCAGTAGTATGGACAGGAATGTGGCCACAGATACGCAGTATTTT. It encodes CASSMDRNVATDTQYF. Drawing the rest from reference TRBV19 and TRBJ2-3, the complete variable domain is DGGITQSPKYLFRKEGQNVTLSCEQNLNHDAMYWYRQDPGQGLRLIYYSQIVNDFQKGDIAEGYSVSREKKESFPLTVTSAQKNPTAFYLCASSMDRNVATDTQYFGPGTRLTVL.

The rearrangement uses TRBV6-6 and TRBJ2-3, with a possible D match to TRBD2 (5 bases). This CDR3 has 14 amino acids. Germline-derived CDR1 and CDR2 are MNHNY and SVGAGI (reference sequence). Between the trimmed V and J ends, which lost 6 bases and 2 bases, there was a span of 12 bases. CDR3 region: CASRDSASTDTQYF. In DNA form, the CDR3 reads TGTGCCAGCAGGGACTCAGCGTCCACAGATACGCAGTATTTT.

J is TRBJ2-7 and V is TRBV30; the D is unclear. CDR1 is GTSNPN and CDR2 is SVGIG in the germline V gene (reference sequence). The CDR3 is 13 amino acids. V shed 4 bases and J shed 3 bases, with 13 bases lying between them. DNA of the CDR3: TGTGCCTGGACCTCCCGCAGGCACTACGAGCAGTACTTC. Protein sequence: CAWTSRRHYEQYF.